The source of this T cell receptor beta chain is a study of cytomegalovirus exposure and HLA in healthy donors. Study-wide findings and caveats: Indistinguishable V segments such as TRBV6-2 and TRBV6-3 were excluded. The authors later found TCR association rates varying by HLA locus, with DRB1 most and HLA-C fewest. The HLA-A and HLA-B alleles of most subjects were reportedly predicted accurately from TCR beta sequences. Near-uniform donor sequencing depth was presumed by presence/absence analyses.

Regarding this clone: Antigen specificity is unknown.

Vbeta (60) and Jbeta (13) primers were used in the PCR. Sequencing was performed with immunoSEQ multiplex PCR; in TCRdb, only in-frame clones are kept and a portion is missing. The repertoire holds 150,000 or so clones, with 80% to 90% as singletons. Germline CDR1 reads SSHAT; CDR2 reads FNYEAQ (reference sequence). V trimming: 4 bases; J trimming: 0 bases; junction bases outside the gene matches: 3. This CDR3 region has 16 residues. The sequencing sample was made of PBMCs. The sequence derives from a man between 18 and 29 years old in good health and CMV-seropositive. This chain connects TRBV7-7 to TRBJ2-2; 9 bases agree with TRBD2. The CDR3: CASSSSSGANTGELFF. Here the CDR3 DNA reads TGTGCCAGCAGCTCCTCTAGCGGGGCGAACACCGGGGAGCTGTTTTTT. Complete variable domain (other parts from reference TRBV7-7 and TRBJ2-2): GAGVSQSPRYKVTKRGQDVTLRCDPISSHATLYWYQQALGQGPEFLTYFNYEAQPDKSGLPSDRFSAERPEGSISTLTIQRTEQRDSAMYRCASSSSSGANTGELFFGEGSRLTVL.